The T cell receptor beta chain under discussion was sequenced for a study of T cell responses to AZD1222 COVID-19 vaccine (dated by TCRdb to 2020 to 2023). For the wider study: TCR sequencing covered some 250 trial participants: 207 given two doses of AZD1222 and 26 given two doses of MenACWY control vaccine. Trial participants were enrolled by age into 18-55, 56-69 and 70-plus year subgroups, with approximately 160, 26 and 62 TCR-sequenced participants respectively. What the research found in general, with its limitations: In the small 56-69-year group, the increase in depth fell short of significance, most likely because of low power. Only a handful of AZD1222 recipients were SARS-CoV-2 seropositive at baseline, limiting conclusions about previously exposed vaccinees. Most participants were white British and females outnumbered males, and the authors suggested that clonal diversity may have been underestimated. Nearly half of unique spike-specific TCRs reportedly recognized epitopes outside regions mutated in the B.1.351 and B.1.1.7 variants. Because no samples from the day 14 peak response were available, repertoires could be characterized only after the peak T cell response. The vaccine-associated CD4 TCRs covered the entire spike protein, and the dominant responses fell in regions 160-218 and 743-854. Spike-specific TCR breadth and depth rose significantly after two AZD1222 doses compared with day 0 and with MenACWY recipients.

Notes on this clone: There is no known antigen for this receptor. One base away there is no much larger clone; base qualities are not given.

The CDR3 regions of human TCRbeta chains were analyzed by immunosequencing. On the authors' methods: Repertoire TCRs were matched against a reference library of SARS-CoV-2-specific TCRs generated with the MIRA antigen-specificity platform. Breadth was defined as the fraction of unique TCRs that were SARS-CoV-2-associated. Depth was defined as the fraction of total T cells that were SARS-CoV-2-associated. Using the MIRA data, each spike-specific TCR was assigned both to the spike region to which the TCR was reactive and to a CD4 or CD8 class. Log10-transformed breadth and depth values were compared by one-way ANOVA with Sidak's multiple comparisons tests. Here the immuneACCESS table is served through TCRdb, limited to in-frame sequences with V and J called. Missing clones are a known gap in these copies; in checked studies unresolved V genes cover under half, and the rest lacks a known reason. V and J calls plus clone size are reproduced from that table; the DNA served to infer D and trimming. For this sample the table gives some 150,000 clones, of which roughly 90% were detected only once. Clones ranked in the top ten supply less than 1.6% of the sample.

For this chain, trimming is 4 bases at the V end and 0 bases at the J end, and the number of junction bases without a gene match is 12. There are 20 amino acids in the CDR3, from cysteine to phenylalanine inclusive. CDR3 DNA is the only sequence kept; it has 60 bases, read in frame from the first base. CDR1 is given as MNHNS and CDR2 as SASEGT, both from the germline V gene. Taken with the paper, the label for time point translates to: about 28 days (+/-7) after the second vaccine dose. AZD1222 recipients whose second dose came at about 4 weeks and those whose second dose came at about 12 weeks were combined into one group, since spike-specific TCR depth and breadth did not differ between the two schedules. Samples from vaccinated people were obtained from the UK trials COV001 and COV002, which included a single-blind randomized controlled phase 2/3 trial of AZD1222 (ChAdOx1 nCoV-19) in healthy adults. Trial participant PBMC samples were collected at day 0 and day 28 after the second dose for TCRbeta chain sequencing.

The source is an adult who received the AZD1222 COVID-19 vaccine. The sequencing here drew on peripheral blood, taken 28 days after the second AZD1222 dose. The rearranged chain carries TRBV6-1 and TRBJ2-1, and TRBD2 matches 13 of the central bases. Read as DNA, the sequence is TGTGCCAGCAGTGTACAGGGAGTCAGGACTAGCGGGAGCTCCTACAATGAGCAGTTCTTC. Protein translation: CASSVQGVRTSGSSYNEQFF.